These 13 T cell receptor beta chains were sequenced from one sample in a study of blood T cell repertoires in COVID-19. Method: immunoSEQ multiplex PCR; TCRdb's copy keeps in-frame clones and lacks some. The table shows 52,000 or so clones, with 88% occurring only once. Sequenced material: peripheral blood. Receptor source: a man between 60 and 70 years old with active COVID-19.

The chain combines TRBV6-2 or TRBV6-3 with TRBJ2-5, with 11 nucleotides matching TRBD2. Germline V CDR1 and CDR2: MNHEY, SVGEGT. CDR3 length equals 20 residues. Trimming took 2 bases from V and 0 from J; bases not matched to a gene: 14. CDR3 loop: CASSYPAKGRLAGNQETQYF. CDR3 DNA sequence: TGTGCCAGCAGTTACCCCGCTAAAGGGAGACTAGCGGGGAACCAAGAGACCCAGTACTTC.

The V and J genes are TRBV4-1 and TRBJ2-2; 11 bases are shared with TRBD2. V gave up 0 bases and J gave up 4 bases; unmatched junction bases: 10. The germline V gene has CDR1 MGHRA and CDR2 YSYEKL. The CDR3 has 19 residues. CDR3: CASSQDGPSGRRPTGELFF. CDR3 in DNA: TGCGCCAGCAGCCAAGATGGTCCTAGCGGGAGGCGGCCCACCGGGGAGCTGTTTTTT.

J is TRBJ2-7 and V is TRBV19; possibly TRBD2 for D (6 bases). V was cut by 3 bases and J by 3 bases, with 12 bases left in between. Germline V CDR1 and CDR2: LNHDA, SQIVND (reference sequence). The CDR3 covers 14 residues. For the CDR3, the DNA is TGTGCCAGTAGTATTGGAGGGGTGATCTACGAGCAGTACTTC. Residues: CASSIGGVIYEQYF. Looking up the rest from reference TRBV19 and TRBJ2-7 gives the full variable domain: DGGITQSPKYLFRKEGQNVTLSCEQNLNHDAMYWYRQDPGQGLRLIYYSQIVNDFQKGDIAEGYSVSREKKESFPLTVTSAQKNPTAFYLCASSIGGVIYEQYFGPGTRLTVT.

The chain has TRBV7-9 and TRBJ1-2; D unresolved. CDR1 and CDR2 from the germline V gene are SEHNR and FQNEAQ (reference sequence). The V end was cut by 7 bases, the J end by 4 bases, with 22 bases between. This CDR3 has 16 residues. The chain's CDR3 is CASTSHQRPRAYGYTF. Written as DNA, the CDR3 is TGTGCCAGCACCTCCCATCAGCGGCCGAGAGCCTATGGCTACACCTTC. Together with reference TRBV7-9 and TRBJ1-2, the CDR3 gives the full variable domain: DTGVSQNPRHKITKRGQNVTFRCDPISEHNRLYWYRQTLGQGPEFLTYFQNEAQLEKSRLLSDRFSAERPKGSFSTLEIQRTEQGDSAMYLCASTSHQRPRAYGYTFGSGTRLTVV.

This rearrangement joins TRBV18 to TRBJ1-5, with D possibly being TRBD1 (6 bases). CDR3 length: 15 residues. V was clipped by 6 bases and J by 1 base, with 13 bases between them. Germline V lookup: CDR1 KGHSH, CDR2 LQKENI. CDR3 DNA sequence: TGTGCCAGCTCGGATGGTGGACAGAGCAATCAGCCCCAGCATTTT. This gives the protein CASSDGGQSNQPQHF.

The gene calls are TRBV11-2 and TRBJ2-5, with TRBD1 as a possible D gene (5 bases). Germline CDR1 reads SGHAT; CDR2 reads FQNNGV. This CDR3 is 11 amino acids long. Deletions cut 4 bases from V and 5 bases from J, with 5 bases between. Here the CDR3 DNA reads TGTGCCAGCAGCTACAGGGAGACCCAGTACTTC. Translating it yields CASSYRETQYF.

J is TRBJ2-7 and V is TRBV5-6; possibly TRBD2 for D (5 bases). Germline CDR1 SGHDT, CDR2 YYEEEE. This CDR3 region has 14 residues. Deletions cut 2 bases from V and 3 bases from J, with 12 bases between. CDR3 residues: CASSLKSGFYEQYF. The CDR3, as DNA: TGTGCCAGCAGCTTAAAAAGCGGATTCTACGAGCAGTACTTC. The variable domain in full, completed from reference TRBV5-6 and TRBJ2-7, reads DAGVTQSPTHLIKTRGQQVTLRCSPKSGHDTVSWYQQALGQGPQFIFQYYEEEERQRGNFPDRFSGHQFPNYSSELNVNALLLGDSALYLCASSLKSGFYEQYFGPGTRLTVT.

The chain carries TRBV7-2 and TRBJ2-7; 8 bases agree with TRBD1. This CDR3 region has 15 residues. Germline loops: CDR1 SGHTA, CDR2 FQGNSA. V lost 3 bases, J lost 5 bases, and 9 bases stayed unmatched. The CDR3 nucleotides are TGTGCCAGCAGCTTCCGAAGGACAGGGAAGAACGAGCAGTACTTC. It codes for CASSFRRTGKNEQYF.

The rearrangement links TRBV2 to TRBJ2-7, with a possible D match to TRBD1 (8 bases). The germline V gene has CDR1 SNHLY and CDR2 FYNNEI. The CDR3 has 13 amino acids. V shed 11 bases and J shed 2 bases, with 16 bases lying between them. The CDR3 nucleotides read TGTGCCGGATACAGGGGGACTACCTACGAGCAGTACTTC. Amino acid sequence: CAGYRGTTYEQYF.

This sequence joins TRBV5-1 and TRBJ2-7; 7 bases agree with TRBD2. J lost 4 bases, V lost 1 base, and 5 bases had no gene match. CDR1 SGHRS and CDR2 YFSETQ come from the germline V gene. This CDR3 contains 14 residues. CDR3 sequence: CASSLRASGYEQYF. CDR3 nucleotide sequence: TGCGCCAGCAGCTTGAGGGCTAGCGGTTACGAGCAGTACTTC.

The chain combines TRBV6-2 or TRBV6-3 with TRBJ2-7, with TRBD2 identical over 15 bases. Germline trimming cut 5 bases from V and 2 bases from J; bases unmatched to any gene: 7. CDR3 length: 17 amino acids. Per germline, CDR1 MNHEY and CDR2 SVGEGT. This chain's CDR3 is CASSRTSGRDPTYEQYF. The DNA of the CDR3 is TGTGCCAGCAGTCGGACTAGCGGGAGGGATCCGACCTACGAGCAGTACTTC.

This chain uses TRBV10-1 with TRBJ1-4, with a tentative D call TRBD1 (6 bases). CDR3 length equals 15 residues. Trimming took 6 bases from V and 8 from J, leaving 19 bases between them. Germline CDR1 WNHNN, CDR2 SYGVQD (reference sequence). The CDR3 sequence: CASSTSEGVGEKLFF. The CDR3 nucleotides are TGCGCCAGCAGCACCTCTGAGGGGGTGGGGGAAAAACTGTTTTTT.

The rearrangement links TRBV5-1 to TRBJ2-7; TRBD1 aligns across 7 bases. V shed 2 bases, J shed 4 bases, and the junction held 3 bases outside the gene matches. The germline V gene encodes CDR1 SGHRS and CDR2 YFSETQ. CDR3 length: 13 residues. This chain's CDR3 is CASSFDREYEQYF. The DNA of the CDR3 is TGCGCCAGCAGCTTCGACAGGGAGTACGAGCAGTACTTC.